What follows describes a single T cell receptor beta chain. Its antigen remains unidentified. TCRdb used MiXCR to reprocess the 5' RACE reads, holding one entry per CDR3 protein. The data show 150,000 or so distinct CDR3 sequences, about 15% seen once. This sample was included in a study of T-cell memory formation after mild COVID-19. Study information: Largely, the TCR clusters proved donor specific. Study observations and caveats: Some clones that responded turned up in pre-infection memory, which suggests that cross-reactive memory joined in. Clones shrinking from day 15 to 85 showed even CD4/CD8 mixes; later expanders tilted CD4+.

This clonotype was sampled from an adult woman who had mild COVID-19 (a few samples of this study predate the infection). Cell type and time point are not known. What was sequenced was PBMCs or a T cell subset sorted from them (not recorded which).

The DNA of the CDR3 is TGTGCCAGCAGCTTAGGGTCCACCATTCACTCCTACAATGAGCAGTTCTTC. Its protein is CASSLGSTIHSYNEQFF. This chain joins TRBV7-6 and TRBJ2-1; no firm D call. Germline V lookup: CDR1 SGHVS, CDR2 FNYEAQ. Trimming removed 1 base at V and 0 bases at J, with 13 bases between. This CDR3 is built from 17 residues.